This TCR beta chain derives from a study of CD4 T cells in relation to SARS-CoV-2 and coronaviruses. Turning to the study itself: PBMCs were cultured with antigen for nine to ten days before TCR beta sequencing. Convalescent patients had median age 38.5 years, range about 20 to 72. Study-level findings and limits: Crossreactivity was assessed only for spike protein, not other viral proteins.

A note on this clone: The antigen is undetermined.

Profiling relied on immunoSEQ multiplex PCR, and the TCRdb table lists in-frame clones only, not all of them. The data hold over 35,000 clones, with 60% to 85% observed a single time. From germline, CDR1 is SGHRS and CDR2 YFSETQ. V shed 4 bases and J shed 5 bases, with 13 bases lying between them. The CDR3 sequence is 14 residues long. Naive or memory CD4+ cells were cultured 1:1 with T cell-depleted PBMCs plus CEF. The material sequenced was memory CD4+ T cells from PBMCs, cultured in vitro. This clonotype was obtained from an adult with COVID-19. The chain joins TRBV5-1 to TRBJ1-5, with a weak D call TRBD1 (6 bases). The CDR3 reads CASSPTGPDQPQHF. For the CDR3, the DNA is TGCGCCAGCAGCCCGACAGGCCCTGATCAGCCCCAGCATTTT.